This T cell receptor (beta chain) emerged from a study of OX40 agonist ivuxolimab in advanced cancers. TCRdb's copy holds only in-frame clones and misses some; the assay was immunoSEQ multiplex PCR. The sample holds 80,000 or so clones, about 90% seen once. Drawing of blood for sampling happened at baseline, at cycle 4 day 1, and at cycle 7 day 1. The source material was CD4+ or CD8+ T cells sorted from blood, sampled in a trial of the OX40 agonist ivuxolimab. This TCR came from an adult with an advanced solid tumor such as melanoma, head and neck, liver or kidney cancer.

The CDR3 region has the DNA TGCGCCAGCAGTGAGACCACAGGGGCCGAGCAGTACTTC. Translation gives CASSETTGAEQYF. The chain recombines TRBV10-2 with TRBJ2-7, with 7 bases lining up with TRBD1. V was clipped by 2 bases and J by 6 bases; unmatched bases: 4. The germline V gene has CDR1 WSHSY and CDR2 SAAADI. The CDR3 is 13 residues long.